This entry features one TCR beta chain sequence. The sample comes from a study of T and B cells in COVID-19 patients. Across the study: The recovered patients had mostly mild to moderate COVID-19 with outpatient management. At median age about 37 years, recovered patients were younger than active-infection patients at just over 65. Of 20 to 25 active-infection patients, roughly eleven were critically ill with mechanical ventilation or extracorporeal membrane oxygenation.

BIOMED2 TRB-A/B primer pools were used in multiplex TRB PCR. MiXCR, applied by TCRdb to the multiplex PCR reads, yields one record per CDR3 protein. The sample lists over 6,000 distinct CDR3 sequences; roughly a third were seen once. TRB was amplified from about 250-500 ng of blood genomic DNA. This TCR was recovered from a human donor with active COVID-19. Sequencing was carried out using blood.

The CDR3 nucleotides read TGTGCCAGCAGGTTGACGGTGAACACTGAAGCTTTCTTT. As protein: CASRLTVNTEAFF. The chain combines TRBV12-3 or TRBV12-4 with TRBJ1-1; D not certain. The CDR3 consists of 13 residues. Deletions cut 6 bases from V and 0 bases from J, with 8 bases between.